The 19 T cell receptor beta chains below were found in one sample sequenced in a study of cytomegalovirus exposure and HLA in healthy donors. Researchers ran the PCR with 60 Vbeta and 13 Jbeta primers. Using immunoSEQ multiplex PCR, the repertoire was profiled, and TCRdb retains in-frame clones only, with some absent. The repertoire includes approximately 150,000 clones, over 75% of them detected once, and around 4% sits in the top ten. Sequencing input: PBMCs. The receptors were gathered from a middle-aged man in good health and CMV-seronegative.

V and J are TRBV4-1 and TRBJ2-7; 7 bases fit TRBD1. The V and J ends lost 3 bases and 1 base, in that order; junction bases with no gene match: 9. The germline gives CDR1 MGHRA, CDR2 YSYEKL. This CDR3 contains 16 residues. The CDR3 region has the DNA TGCGCCAGCAGCCACAAAAGGGGGACAGTTTCCTACGAGCAGTACTTC. Protein product: CASSHKRGTVSYEQYF.

V and J are TRBV4-3 and TRBJ2-6; weak D call: TRBD2 (6 bases). CDR1 LGHNA and CDR2 YSLEER come from the germline V gene. Trimming cost V 0 bases and J 3 bases, with 9 bases left between them. The CDR3 runs 16 residues. This chain's CDR3 is CASSQDPGVGANVLTF. The CDR3 DNA reads as TGCGCCAGCAGCCAAGATCCGGGGGTTGGGGCCAACGTCCTGACTTTC.

The CDR3 loop reads CATSQRVRQGLSHEQYF. CDR3 bases: TGTGCCACCAGCCAGAGAGTACGACAGGGGTTGTCCCACGAGCAGTACTTC. This chain connects TRBV15 to TRBJ2-7, with 8 bases that match TRBD1. Trimming cost V 5 bases and J 5 bases; bases outside gene matches: 17. CDR1 is LNHNV and CDR2 is YYDKDF in the germline V gene (reference sequence). CDR3 length: 17 residues.

The chain employs TRBV7-9 and TRBJ1-6; a possible D gene is TRBD1 (5 bases). Trimming shortened V by 3 bases and J by 7 bases, and 7 bases separated the two germline ends. This CDR3 is built from 13 residues. Germline V gives CDR1 SEHNR, CDR2 FQNEAQ (reference sequence). The CDR3, as DNA: TGTGCCAGCAGCTTCCAGGGAAATTCACCCCTCCACTTT. This codes for CASSFQGNSPLHF.

This clone was detected once. The chain employs TRBV28 and TRBJ2-1; D is unclear. V lost 10 bases and J 4 bases, leaving 8 bases between the germline ends. Germline V gene sequence: CDR1 MDHEN, CDR2 SYDVKM. This CDR3 is built from 11 residues. As DNA, the CDR3 is TGTGCCACCCTTTCTTACAATGAGCAGTTCTTC. Encoded protein: CATLSYNEQFF.

The table lists this clone with a few counts. The chain employs TRBV5-6 and TRBJ1-1; D not resolved. CDR3 length: 15 amino acids. Germline V gene data show CDR1 as SGHDT and CDR2 as YYEEEE. V gave up 0 bases and J gave up 5 bases, with 14 bases separating them. This CDR3 is CASSLEAVPGTEAFF. The CDR3 DNA reads as TGTGCCAGCAGCTTGGAAGCTGTTCCGGGGACTGAAGCTTTCTTT. The full variable domain, rest sourced from reference TRBV5-6 and TRBJ1-1, is DAGVTQSPTHLIKTRGQQVTLRCSPKSGHDTVSWYQQALGQGPQFIFQYYEEEERQRGNFPDRFSGHQFPNYSSELNVNALLLGDSALYLCASSLEAVPGTEAFFGQGTRLTVV.

This clone was recorded only once. The CDR3 loop reads CASSGGPSSPLHF. For the CDR3, the DNA is TGCGCCAGCAGCGGCGGGCCCTCCTCACCCCTCCACTTT. The V gene is TRBV5-1, the J gene TRBJ1-6; D not resolved. The CDR3 has 13 amino acids. Germline values: CDR1 SGHRS, CDR2 YFSETQ. V was cut by 4 bases and J by 10 bases, with 12 bases left in between.

This clone was detected a few times. The chain joins TRBV5-4 to TRBJ1-2; D call uncertain. Germline CDR1 and CDR2: SGHNT and YYREEE (reference sequence). The V and J ends lost 4 bases and 0 bases respectively, with 10 bases between them. The CDR3 length is 14 residues. CDR3 region: CASSPGGANYGYTF. The CDR3 DNA is TGTGCCAGCAGCCCCGGAGGAGCTAACTATGGCTACACCTTC.

The rearrangement links TRBV7-8 to TRBJ1-2; 10 nucleotides line up with TRBD1. CDR1 is SGHVS and CDR2 is FQNEAQ in the germline V gene. The V and J ends lost 2 bases and 6 bases, in that order; junction bases with no gene match: 9. The CDR3 is 16 residues long. This chain's CDR3 is CASSLRGGQGFDGYTF. CDR3 nucleotide sequence: TGTGCCAGCAGCTTAAGGGGGGGACAGGGGTTTGATGGCTACACCTTC.

Only a few counts were recorded for this clone. The gene calls are TRBV7-9 and TRBJ2-7, with a weak D call TRBD1 (5 bases). CDR1 and CDR2 (germline): SEHNR, FQNEAQ (reference sequence). Trimming shortened V by 1 base and J by 4 bases, and 14 bases separated the two germline ends. CDR3 length: 15 amino acids. For the CDR3, the DNA is TGTGCCAGCAGCTTAGTGGCAGGGCCCCTTTACGAGCAGTACTTC. Protein sequence: CASSLVAGPLYEQYF.

The chain joins TRBV2 to TRBJ2-3; D unresolved. V was pared by 10 bases and J by 2 bases, with 4 bases between. This CDR3 region has 10 residues. Per germline, CDR1 SNHLY and CDR2 FYNNEI. CDR3 sequence: CATFTDTQYF. CDR3 sequence (DNA): TGTGCCACCTTCACAGATACGCAGTATTTT.

The chain joins TRBV18 to TRBJ1-1, with 8 bases identical to TRBD1. The V segment lost 8 bases and the J segment 4 bases; nucleotides outside the gene matches: 6. The germline V gene has CDR1 KGHSH and CDR2 LQKENI. The CDR3 spans 13 residues. This CDR3 reads CASTQGAVTEAFF. The CDR3 nucleotides are TGTGCCAGCACCCAGGGGGCGGTCACTGAAGCTTTCTTT.

This clone has only a few counts. The sample carries other DNA sequences with the same CDR3. This rearrangement joins TRBV28 to TRBJ2-6; no reliable D call. The V gene's germline CDR1 is MDHEN and CDR2 SYDVKM. Trimming removed 3 bases from V and 0 bases from J, with 3 bases in between. The CDR3 loop spans 14 amino acids. The chain's CDR3 is CASSFNSGANVLTF. CDR3 nucleotides: TGTGCCAGCAGTTTTAACTCTGGGGCCAACGTCCTGACTTTC.

The V gene is TRBV28, the J gene TRBJ2-2, with TRBD1 matching 8 bases. Germline V gene data show CDR1 as MDHEN and CDR2 as SYDVKM. Unmatched junction bases numbered 7, after V lost 6 bases and J lost 4 bases. The CDR3 has 15 amino acids. In nucleotides, the CDR3 is TGTGCCAGCAGGGGATCAGGGGGCGGCACCGGGGAGCTGTTTTTT. This translates into CASRGSGGGTGELFF.

The genes are TRBV30 and TRBJ2-6; weak D call: TRBD1 (5 bases). The CDR3 has 12 amino acids. The V gene lost 5 bases and the J gene lost 19 bases, with 21 bases spanning the gap. Germline V gene sequence: CDR1 GTSNPN, CDR2 SVGIG (reference sequence). CDR3 residues: CAWGRQPLNLTF. As DNA, the CDR3 is TGTGCCTGGGGACGACAGCCCCTAAATTTAACTTTC.

This chain links TRBV7-9 with TRBJ2-2; 7 bases match TRBD1. Trimming cost V 5 bases and J 4 bases; bases outside gene matches: 7. The CDR3 is 15 residues long. Germline V gives CDR1 SEHNR, CDR2 FQNEAQ (reference sequence). This CDR3 is CASSDRDSRTGELFF. As DNA, the CDR3 is TGTGCCAGCAGCGATAGGGACAGTCGCACCGGGGAGCTGTTTTTT.

The CDR3 protein is CASSLDRGTEAFF. The CDR3 nucleotides are TGTGCCAGCAGCTTAGACAGGGGGACTGAAGCTTTCTTT. The V and J genes are TRBV7-3 and TRBJ1-1; 9 bases fit TRBD1. This CDR3 spans 13 amino acids. Trimming at V came to 2 bases and at J to 5 bases, leaving 0 bases not matched to a gene. CDR1 and CDR2 from the germline V gene are SGHTA and FQGTGA.

The table lists this clone with a few counts. The V and J genes are TRBV18 and TRBJ1-4, with no clear D. The length of the CDR3 is 13 residues. Trimming took off 2 bases at V and 10 bases at J, with 11 bases between the two ends. The germline gives CDR1 KGHSH, CDR2 LQKENI. CDR3 sequence reads: CASSPSGEGKLFF. The CDR3 nucleotides are TGTGCCAGCTCACCATCAGGAGAGGGAAAACTGTTTTTT.

V and J are TRBV9 and TRBJ2-1; 7 bases line up with TRBD1. V gave up 4 bases and J gave up 5 bases; unmatched junction bases: 9. This CDR3 contains 15 residues. Germline values: CDR1 SGDLS, CDR2 YYNGEE. CDR3 nucleotides: TGTGCCAGCAGCTTGACAGGGAAGACAGACAATGAGCAGTTCTTC. Its protein product is CASSLTGKTDNEQFF.